The subject of this entry is one T cell receptor beta chain. The antigen is not known. The CDR3 is 14 residues long. V lost 6 bases and J lost 7, with 18 bases in between. CDR1 is MNHEY, CDR2 SVGAGI, per germline. This sample was included in a study of cytomegalovirus exposure and HLA in healthy donors. Study-level points and caveats: DRB1 had the most TCR associations and HLA-C the fewest, a later analysis found, with rates varying by HLA locus. TCR beta chain V- and J-gene trimming was linked, in a later analysis, to a missense variant in DCLRE1C. A prior analysis recorded that most TCR beta V segments were productive about 87% or about 30% of the time. In vitro confirmation showed three CMV-associated chains to be CMV antigen specific.

The PCR ran on 60 Vbeta and 13 Jbeta primers. Clones were sequenced by immunoSEQ multiplex PCR, and TCRdb holds only the in-frame ones, with some missing. The sample shows roughly 160,000 clones, roughly 80% of them seen only once. Sequencing input: PBMCs. The receptor was derived from a male donor in good health and CMV-seronegative. J is TRBJ1-2 and V is TRBV6-5, with a possible D match to TRBD1 (5 bases). The CDR3 protein is CASRGGGEYGGYTF. CDR3 DNA sequence: TGTGCCAGCAGGGGGGGAGGGGAGTATGGTGGCTACACCTTC.